This T cell receptor (beta chain) was profiled in a study of T cell responses to AZD1222 COVID-19 vaccine. The CDR3 contains 15 residues. The germline gives CDR1 SNHLY, CDR2 FYNNEI. The V and J ends lost 2 bases and 2 bases, in that order; junction bases with no gene match: 4. Details on this clone: Its antigen is not known.

General study findings and limits: Among AZD1222 vaccinees, only six or seven were seropositive at baseline. Two AZD1222 doses significantly raised spike-specific TCR breadth and depth over controls. The donor cohort was predominantly white British with a female majority, and clonal diversity may have been underestimated.

Sequencing used immunoSEQ multiplex PCR; TCRdb keeps in-frame clones, though not all of them. This table has 110,000 to 150,000 clones, more than 85% appearing once. The source of this sequence is an adult in good health. Sequences were derived from peripheral blood, sampled on day 0 of MenACWY control vaccination. The chain links TRBV2 to TRBJ2-7; TRBD1 matches 9 bases. The CDR3 reads CASSEWTGDAYEQYF. The CDR3 DNA reads TGTGCCAGCAGTGAATGGACAGGGGATGCCTACGAGCAGTACTTC. The full variable domain, with the rest looked up from reference TRBV2 and TRBJ2-7, is EPEVTQTPSHQVTQMGQEVILRCVPISNHLYFYWYRQILGQKVEFLVSFYNNEISEKSEIFDDQFSVERPDGSNFTLKIRSTKLEDSAMYFCASSEWTGDAYEQYFGPGTRLTVT.